This T cell receptor (beta chain) was profiled in a study of monozygotic twins with inflammatory bowel disease. TCRdb reworked the 5' RACE reads into one entry per CDR3 protein, no DNA. The specimen's table records approximately 390,000 distinct CDR3 sequences. Every donor provided one blood sample measuring more than 2 ml. Study outcomes and limitations: Healthy twins shared more clonotypes with others than IBD patients, most markedly active ones. It was observed that concordant and discordant twins did not differ in repertoire similarity, possibly given limited power.

Germline V gene sequence: CDR1 SEHNR, CDR2 FQNEAQ (reference sequence). This CDR3 region has 14 residues. About this clonotype itself: Antigen: not known.

Sequences were obtained from blood. This TCR came from a human donor with ulcerative colitis or Crohn's disease, or a healthy co-twin of an affected twin (not recorded which). The genes are TRBV7-9 and TRBJ2-3. CDR3 sequence: CASSFYRGTDTQYF.